This is a list of T cell receptor beta chains from one sample in a study of regulatory T cells in long-lasting Graves disease. TCRdb ran MiXCR on the multiplex PCR reads and lists one entry per CDR3 protein. The data contain roughly 500,000 distinct CDR3 sequences, 20% to 25% of them singletons. Here the sequenced sample was peripheral blood mononuclear cells (PBMCs), taken when the disease was refractory, from a patient treated with antithyroid drugs. These receptors were collected from a female donor with Graves disease. Both conserved end residues are part of each CDR3. D genes are given only for firm matches. Rows give clone size only sometimes, using once, few, many, or a class for an expanded clone.

V gene	clone size	D gene	J gene	CDR3 DNA	CDR3 protein
TRBV2	-	-	TRBJ2-3	TGTGCCAGCAGTGATATGGCGGTCTCGTCAGATACGCAGTATTTT	CASSDMAVSSDTQYF
TRBV15	-	TRBD1	TRBJ2-2	TGTGCCACCAGCAGAGGAAACAGGGGCACCGGGGAGCTGTTTTTT	CATSRGNRGTGELFF
TRBV20-1	-	-	TRBJ2-5	TGCAGTGCTAGAGATTTGGCAAGTGAGCAGTACTTC	CSARDLASEQYF
TRBV11-2	-	TRBD1	TRBJ2-7	TGTGCCAGCAGCCCGCACCAGGGGGTATCGGCCGAGCAGTACTTC	CASSPHQGVSAEQYF
TRBV19	many	-	TRBJ1-1	TGTGCCAGCAGCATAGGGCCGAACACTGAAGCTTTCTTT	CASSIGPNTEAFF
TRBV7-2	many	-	TRBJ2-7	TGTGCCAGCAGCTTTGGGGGTGGTTACGAGCAGTACTTC	CASSFGGGYEQYF
TRBV20-1	many	-	TRBJ2-5	TGCAGTGCTAGAGGCCCACAGGGCCCGAGGGGTGGACAAGAGACCCAGTACTTC	CSARGPQGPRGGQETQYF
TRBV6-1	few	TRBD2	TRBJ2-1	TGTGCCAGCAGCGGCACTAGCGGCCCCTACAATGAGCAGTTCTTC	CASSGTSGPYNEQFF
TRBV2	many	-	TRBJ1-1	TGTGCCAGCAGTGAAAGGGGCTACACTGAAGCTTTCTTT	CASSERGYTEAFF
TRBV20-1	few	-	TRBJ1-5	TGCAGTGCAGGACAGCCGGACGGGCGCAATCAGCCCCAGCATTTT	CSAGQPDGRNQPQHF
TRBV24-1	few	-	TRBJ2-5	TGTGCCACCAGTGATTTGGGAGGGGGTAGCATAGAGACCCAGTACTTC	CATSDLGGGSIETQYF
TRBV5-1	-	-	TRBJ1-6	TGCGCCAGCAGCTTGGAGGGAGCCGGTAGATCACCCCTCCACTTT	CASSLEGAGRSPLHF
TRBV18	many	-	TRBJ2-5	TGTGCCAGCTCCGATCAAAAGAGTTATTACAGTTATGAAGAGACCCAGTACTTC	CASSDQKSYYSYEETQYF
TRBV10-3	-	-	TRBJ2-7	TGTGCCAGCCATGGGCCTAGCTACGAGCAGTACTTC	CASHGPSYEQYF
TRBV6-1	many	TRBD1	TRBJ2-4	TGTGCCAGCAGTGACCCGAGACAGGGTAGGGCCAAAAACATTCAGTACTTC	CASSDPRQGRAKNIQYF
TRBV27	-	TRBD2	TRBJ2-2	TGTGCCAGCAGTTGGCAATCCGGGACTAGGTCCACCGGGGAGCTGTTTTTT	CASSWQSGTRSTGELFF
TRBV11-2	many	-	TRBJ2-4	TGTGCCAGCAGCTTAGATCGGAGAACCCTTTACTTC	CASSLDRRTLYF
TRBV6-2/TRBV6-3	few	-	TRBJ1-2	TGTGCCAGCAGCCCGCGGATGGCTAACTATGGCTACACCTTC	CASSPRMANYGYTF
TRBV19	few	-	TRBJ2-2	TGTGCCAGTAGTATAGAGGCGGGAACCGGGGAGCTGTTTTTT	CASSIEAGTGELFF
TRBV28	few	TRBD1	TRBJ2-1	TGTGCCAGCAGTTTAGTGTCAGGGGGATACAATGAGCAGTTCTTC	CASSLVSGGYNEQFF
TRBV5-6	few	-	TRBJ1-1	TGTGCCAGCAGCGGGGACCCCTCATGGGCTGAAGCTTTCTTT	CASSGDPSWAEAFF
TRBV3-1	many	-	TRBJ2-5	TGTGCCAGCAGCCAAGTTCAAGAGTACCAAGAGACCCAGTACTTC	CASSQVQEYQETQYF
TRBV6-2/TRBV6-3	-	TRBD1	TRBJ2-5	TGTGCCATCCGGCCAGGGGGCCGAGAGACCCAGTACTTC	CAIRPGGRETQYF
TRBV27	-	TRBD1	TRBJ1-1	TGTGCCAGCAGTTTCGAAGGGACAGGCACTGAAGCTTTCTTT	CASSFEGTGTEAFF
TRBV12-3/TRBV12-4	many	-	TRBJ2-7	TGTGCCAGCAGCATAGGGCCCTCCTACGAGCAGTACTTC	CASSIGPSYEQYF
TRBV12-3/TRBV12-4	few	TRBD1	TRBJ2-7	TGTGCCAGCAGCCTCCCCATAGGGACAGGGGGAGGGCAGTACTTC	CASSLPIGTGGGQYF
TRBV2	many	-	TRBJ2-4	TGTGCCAGCAGTGAAGCGGGAGAGCGAAACATTCAGTACTTC	CASSEAGERNIQYF
TRBV27	many	-	TRBJ1-5	TGTGCCAGCAGTTTATACTTCAGGGGCAATCAGCCCCAGCATTTT	CASSLYFRGNQPQHF
TRBV9	few	-	TRBJ2-2	TGTGCCAGCAGCGTAGGAGACAGGTCGTTCCACGGGGAGCTGTTTTTT	CASSVGDRSFHGELFF
TRBV6-1	many	TRBD2	TRBJ2-7	TGTGCCAGCATCCTAGCGGGAGGGGCCTACGAGCAGTACTTC	CASILAGGAYEQYF
TRBV19	-	-	TRBJ1-2	TGTGCCAGTGGGCCACCTAACTATGGCTACACCTTC	CASGPPNYGYTF
TRBV7-9	-	-	TRBJ2-2	TGTGCCAGCAGCCAGGGTGAGGGCACCGGGGAGCTGTTTTTT	CASSQGEGTGELFF
TRBV3-1	-	-	TRBJ2-7	TGTGCCAGCAGCCAAGATCGGAGGGACGAGCAGTACTTC	CASSQDRRDEQYF
TRBV27	few	TRBD2	TRBJ2-7	TGTGCCAGCAGTTTAGTCCAACTAGCGGGAGTCCACGAGCAGTACTTC	CASSLVQLAGVHEQYF
TRBV6-5	few	-	TRBJ1-2	TGTGCCAGCAGTTACTCCCCGGAGGGGGACTATGGCTACACCTTC	CASSYSPEGDYGYTF
TRBV28	-	-	TRBJ2-3	TGTGCCAGGAGGTCCACAGATACGCAGTATTTT	CARRSTDTQYF
TRBV5-1	many	-	TRBJ2-7	TGCGCCAGCAGCTTGGGGGACAACTACGAGCAGTACTTC	CASSLGDNYEQYF
TRBV2	-	TRBD2	TRBJ2-3	TGTGCCAGCAGGGCTAGCGGGAGTGTTTCAGATACGCAGTATTTT	CASRASGSVSDTQYF
TRBV20-1	many	-	TRBJ2-7	TGCAGTGCTAGAGGTGCGTGGAGTGCCTACGAGCAGTACTTC	CSARGAWSAYEQYF
TRBV6-2/TRBV6-3	-	-	TRBJ1-1	TGTGCCTCAGACGCGCGACAGCTAAACACTGAAGCTTTCTTT	CASDARQLNTEAFF
TRBV27	-	-	TRBJ2-3	TGTGCCAGCAGTTTCAGACAAGCAGATACGCAGTATTTT	CASSFRQADTQYF
TRBV3-1	-	-	TRBJ2-3	TGTGCCAGCAGCCAAGATTCACCCCCAGGGAGCACAGATACGCAGTATTTT	CASSQDSPPGSTDTQYF
TRBV28	many	-	TRBJ2-2	TGTGCCAGCAGTCTCACCCCACTGCCGAACACCGGGGAGCTGTTTTTT	CASSLTPLPNTGELFF
TRBV6-1	many	TRBD1	TRBJ1-4	TGTGCCAGCAGTGGACAGGGGATTAATGAAAAACTGTTTTTT	CASSGQGINEKLFF
TRBV29-1	many	TRBD1	TRBJ2-5	TGCAGCGTTGACCACAGGGGCTCCTTCCAAGAGACCCAGTACTTC	CSVDHRGSFQETQYF
TRBV12-3/TRBV12-4	many	-	TRBJ1-2	TGTGCCAGCAGTTTCCCGTTATACTATGGCTACACCTTC	CASSFPLYYGYTF
TRBV19	-	-	TRBJ2-3	TGTGCCAGTAGCCCTCAGGTGGGGGCAGATACGCAGTATTTT	CASSPQVGADTQYF
TRBV20-1	many	TRBD2	TRBJ2-7	TGCAGTGCTAGGGGACTAGCGACTACCTACGAGCAGTACTTC	CSARGLATTYEQYF
TRBV4-2	few	-	TRBJ2-1	TGTGCCAGCAGCCACCCCGACCCGGGTAACGAGCAGTTCTTC	CASSHPDPGNEQFF
TRBV27	-	-	TRBJ1-5	TGTGCCAGCAGTCCGGGGGCTCGATTCAATCAGCCCCAGCATTTT	CASSPGARFNQPQHF
TRBV20-1	many	-	TRBJ1-1	TGCAGTGCTCCCGCGACAGGCCACACTGAAGCTTTCTTT	CSAPATGHTEAFF
TRBV29-1	few	-	TRBJ1-4	TGCAGCGCTCTCCCTGCTGCAACTAATGAAAAACTGTTTTTT	CSALPAATNEKLFF
TRBV6-1	few	TRBD2	TRBJ2-1	TGTGCCAGCAGTCACCTTAGCGGGAGAGATTCCTACAATGAGCAGTTCTTC	CASSHLSGRDSYNEQFF
TRBV18	-	-	TRBJ2-7	TGTGCCAGCTCCCTAGGACAGAATCGTGACGAGCAGTACTTC	CASSLGQNRDEQYF
TRBV6-1	-	TRBD2	TRBJ2-7	TGTGCCAGGAAGAGGCTAGCGGGAGATCCGTGGAACGAGCAGTACTTC	CARKRLAGDPWNEQYF
TRBV30	many	TRBD1	TRBJ2-2	TGTGCCACAGACAGGGGGCGAGTTAGAGGCGGGGAGCTGTTTTTT	CATDRGRVRGGELFF
TRBV14	few	-	TRBJ1-1	TGTGCCAGCAGCCAACCGTACGCGGGGGCGAGAGCTTTCTTT	CASSQPYAGARAFF
TRBV20-1	-	TRBD2	TRBJ2-1	TGCAGTGCTACTAGGACTAGCGGTAACAATGAGCAGTTCTTC	CSATRTSGNNEQFF
TRBV5-6	few	TRBD1	TRBJ2-7	TGTGCCAGCAGCTTATTGGGGGACAGGGATACCTACGAGCAGTACTTC	CASSLLGDRDTYEQYF
TRBV28	many	-	TRBJ1-1	TGTGCCAGCAGTTTAGGGTCCCTTTTGGCAGCAAACACTGAAGCTTTCTTT	CASSLGSLLAANTEAFF